This T cell receptor (beta chain) stems from a study of human T cells and chemical hapten exposure. Study details: Yields of TCR per sample differed, chiefly owing to small differences in pooled library volume. Study-level points and caveats: Positive correlation was observed between PT1 expanded TCR counts and patch test score.

TCRdb ran MiXCR on the RACE reads and lists one entry per CDR3 protein. The sample contains roughly 120,000 distinct CDR3 sequences, roughly a tenth of which appear only once. As to time point: patch test 2, 6 weeks after DPC sensitization. Treatment denoted: therapeutic diphenylcyclopropenone sensitization with weekly scalp DPC. V trimming: 4 bases; J trimming: 2 bases; junction bases outside the gene matches: 16. Germline loops: CDR1 DFQATT, CDR2 SNEGSKA (reference sequence). CDR3 length: 18 amino acids. This clonotype was observed many times. Its antigen is not known. The chain employs TRBV20-1 and TRBJ2-7, with 11 bases identical to TRBD2. The source was whole blood, collected in connection with sensitization to the hapten diphenylcyclopropenone (DPC). This TCR was sampled from a woman between 40 and 55 years old with alopecia areata. Some clones in this sample may be carry-over from other donors' samples. The DNA for the CDR3 is TGCAGTGCTAAAACTAGCGGGGGAAGGGGTACTATCACCTACGAGCAGTACTTC. Protein sequence: CSAKTSGGRGTITYEQYF.